Listed below are T cell receptor beta chains from one sample, sequenced in a study of T cells in Graves' hyperthyroidism and ophthalmopathy. One entry per CDR3 protein, called by TCRdb with MiXCR from the multiplex PCR reads. The table records fewer than 400,000 distinct CDR3 sequences, 20% to 25% of them present only once. The sequencing input was blood. Receptors originate from a man aged 45 to 65 with Graves' hyperthyroidism. The CDR3 runs from the conserved cysteine through the conserved F or W. D genes are given only for firm matches. Clone sizes are given selectively: once, few, many, or a class where the clone is expanded.

V gene,clone size,J gene,D gene,CDR3 DNA,CDR3 protein
TRBV5-1,few,TRBJ2-5,-,TGCGCCAGCAGCTCGGACAGCCTCCAAGAGACCCAGTACTTC,CASSSDSLQETQYF
TRBV5-6,-,TRBJ2-7,-,TGTGCCAGCAGCTTGGCAGTTAGGTCCTACGAGCAGTACTTC,CASSLAVRSYEQYF
TRBV9,few,TRBJ1-2,-,TGTGCCAGCACGGAGGGTCTAGACTATGGCTACACCTTC,CASTEGLDYGYTF
TRBV28,-,TRBJ2-5,TRBD2,TGTGCCAGCAGTTTCCCGACTAGCGGGAGTCGTAAGACCCAGTACTTC,CASSFPTSGSRKTQYF
TRBV5-1,few,TRBJ2-1,-,TGCGCCAGCAGCTTTTCCGGGGACTCGCGAAATGAGCAGTTCTTC,CASSFSGDSRNEQFF
TRBV5-1,-,TRBJ2-3,TRBD2,TGCGCCAGCAGCCCCTTCCTTCGGACTAGCGGGAGACGGAGGGGCACAGATACGCAGTATTTT,CASSPFLRTSGRRRGTDTQYF
TRBV20-1,-,TRBJ2-7,TRBD1,TGCAGTGCTGCAAGGGACAGAAATTACGAGCAGTACTTC,CSAARDRNYEQYF
TRBV9,-,TRBJ2-2,TRBD2,TGTGCCAGCAGCGTAACCCCTACTAGCGGGAGGACCGGGGAGCTGTTTTTT,CASSVTPTSGRTGELFF
TRBV7-9,few,TRBJ2-7,TRBD2,TGTGCCAGCAGCAGGCGGGGGCGGGAGGGGGAAAGGAGCTCCTACGAGCAGTACTTC,CASSRRGREGERSSYEQYF
TRBV18,-,TRBJ2-7,-,TGTGCCAGCTCACGGATAGCCGGGAACTCCTACGAGCAGTACTTC,CASSRIAGNSYEQYF
TRBV11-3,few,TRBJ2-7,TRBD2,TGTGCCAGCAGCTTAGAGAGAGCGGGAGCCTACGAGCAGTACTTC,CASSLERAGAYEQYF